Each of the 9 T cell receptor beta chains below was sequenced from the same sample in a study of T cell responses to AZD1222 COVID-19 vaccine. Using immunoSEQ multiplex PCR, the repertoire was profiled, and TCRdb retains in-frame clones only, with some absent. Found here are roughly 110,000 clones, about 90% of them singletons; the top ten hold about 20%. Sequenced material: peripheral blood, taken on day 0 of AZD1222 vaccination. Receptors were obtained from an adult in good health.

The V gene is TRBV3-1 (or the pseudogene TRBV3-2), the J gene TRBJ2-7, with a weak D call TRBD1 (5 bases). Germline CDR1 is LGHDT and CDR2 is YNNKEL (reference sequence). The ends were cut back, 0 bases at V and 0 bases at J, with 15 bases in the middle. The CDR3 runs to 17 residues. In nucleotides, the CDR3 is TGTGCCAGCAGCCAAGATCGGCGACAGAGGAGCTCCTACGAGCAGTACTTC. This sequence encodes CASSQDRRQRSSYEQYF.

The chain carries TRBV7-3 and TRBJ2-2; 9 positions agree with TRBD2. The germline V gene encodes CDR1 SGHTA and CDR2 FQGTGA. Trimming at V came to 0 bases and at J to 6 bases, leaving 2 bases not matched to a gene. This CDR3 contains 15 residues. This CDR3 is CASSLTSGGSGELFF. The CDR3 region has the DNA TGTGCCAGCAGCTTAACTAGCGGGGGCTCCGGGGAGCTGTTTTTT. Full variable domain (missing parts from reference TRBV7-3 and TRBJ2-2): GAGVSQTPSNKVTEKGKYVELRCDPISGHTALYWYRQSLGQGPEFLIYFQGTGAADDSGLPNDRFFAVRPEGSVSTLKIQRTERGDSAVYLCASSLTSGGSGELFFGEGSRLTVL.

The chain carries TRBV6-2 or TRBV6-3 and TRBJ2-5, with TRBD2 matching 8 bases. In germline, CDR1 is MNHEY, CDR2 SVGEGT. The CDR3 sequence is 16 residues long. J lost 3 bases, V lost 5 bases, and 11 bases had no gene match. The CDR3 loop reads CASSRAIAGHKETQYF. Written as DNA, the CDR3 is TGTGCCAGCAGTCGAGCCATAGCGGGGCACAAAGAGACCCAGTACTTC.

The rearrangement uses TRBV7-2 and TRBJ1-4, with no clear D. The CDR3 runs to 14 residues. Germline assignment: CDR1 SGHTA and CDR2 FQGNSA. V gave up 0 bases and J gave up 5 bases, with 7 bases separating them. The CDR3 spells CASSLAGTNEKLFF. In nucleotides, the CDR3 is TGTGCCAGCAGCTTAGCAGGAACCAATGAAAAACTGTTTTTT.

The gene calls are TRBV7-9 and TRBJ1-3, with D perhaps matching TRBD1 (5 bases). V was shortened by 2 bases and J by 3 bases, with 11 bases between the two germline ends. This CDR3 contains 15 residues. The germline V gene encodes CDR1 SEHNR and CDR2 FQNEAQ (reference sequence). The CDR3 DNA reads as TGTGCCAGCAGCTTAAATGGGGGTTTTGGAAACACCATATATTTT. This codes for CASSLNGGFGNTIYF.

The chain couples TRBV7-9 to TRBJ1-2; no definite D call. V was pared by 1 base and J by 2 bases, with 8 bases between. The CDR3 totals 14 residues. Germline V gene lookup returns CDR1 SEHNR and CDR2 FQNEAQ (reference sequence). The CDR3 region is CASSLEFANYGYTF. The DNA of the CDR3 is TGTGCCAGCAGCTTAGAGTTCGCGAACTATGGCTACACCTTC.

This chain links TRBV19 with TRBJ2-1; TRBD2 matches at 9 bases. Germline V CDR1 and CDR2: LNHDA, SQIVND (reference sequence). CDR3 length equals 15 residues. Trimming cost V 1 base and J 15 bases; bases outside gene matches: 13. Here the CDR3 reads CASSIVGGAGGPPFF. CDR3 bases: TGTGCCAGTAGTATAGTCGGAGGAGCGGGGGGTCCTCCGTTCTTC.

The chain links TRBV10-3 to TRBJ2-3; 13 bases agree with TRBD2. From germline, CDR1 is ENHRY and CDR2 SYGVKD. The CDR3 is 16 amino acids. Trimming cost V 5 bases and J 1 base; bases outside gene matches: 3. Here the CDR3 reads CAISRTSGGRTDTQYF. CDR3 DNA sequence: TGTGCCATCAGTCGGACTAGCGGGGGCCGCACAGATACGCAGTATTTT.

A single count supports this clone. Written as DNA, the CDR3 is TGTGCCAGTAGTATAGCCCCAACATTGGGGAACGAGCAGTACTTC. This encodes CASSIAPTLGNEQYF. This rearrangement joins TRBV19 to TRBJ2-7; no reliable D call. This CDR3 spans 15 amino acids. Trimming stripped 1 base from V and 5 bases from J, with 15 bases between. Per the germline V gene, CDR1 is LNHDA and CDR2 is SQIVND (reference sequence).